These T cell receptor beta chains were read from a single sample in a study of CD8+ T cells in alopecia areata. The data were produced by immunoSEQ multiplex PCR, yet TCRdb's version contains in-frame clones alone and is incomplete. This sample has just over 150,000 clones, with around half found just once. Source: CD8+ T cells sorted from blood, taken at week 0. Every receptor here comes from a human donor with alopecia areata. Both conserved end residues are part of each CDR3. D genes are given only for firm matches. Expanded clones get a size class; other rows say once, few or many, or leave the size out.

>16|NA|few|TRBV13|TRBJ1-3
TGTGCCAGCAGCCTAACGGCAGGGTCGGGTGGAAACACCATATATTTT
CASSLTAGSGGNTIYF
>10|NA|NA|TRBV6-7|TRBJ2-4
TGCGCCAGCAGTGGAAGGCCCGACTACTTC
CASSGRPDYF
>16|NA|few|TRBV23-1|TRBJ1-6
TGCGCCAGCAGTCGGATTTTGGGGGCTGATAATTCACCCCTCCACTTT
CASSRILGADNSPLHF
>14|NA|NA|TRBV5-1|TRBJ1-1
TGCGCCAGCAGCTTGGCAGGGGAGAACACTGAAGCTTTCTTT
CASSLAGENTEAFF
>15|NA|NA|TRBV12-5|TRBJ1-6
TGTGCTAGTGGACAAATCCAGGATGGGAGTTCACCCCTCCACTTT
CASGQIQDGSSPLHF
>13|TRBD1|many|TRBV9|TRBJ2-1
TGTGCCAGCAGCTCACGGACAGGGGGTGAGCAGTTCTTC
CASSSRTGGEQFF
>16|NA|NA|TRBV28|TRBJ2-5
TGTGCCAGCAGTGCAGGTTTGACAGGAGCTGGGGAGACCCAGTACTTC
CASSAGLTGAGETQYF
>14|TRBD2|NA|TRBV30|TRBJ2-3
TGTGCCTGGAAACTAGCGGGCAGCACAGATACGCAGTATTTT
CAWKLAGSTDTQYF
>17|NA|NA|TRBV5-6|TRBJ2-4
TGTGCCAGCAGCGGATACCGGGACGGGCTAGCCAAAAACATTCAGTACTTC
CASSGYRDGLAKNIQYF
>11|NA|NA|TRBV20-1|TRBJ1-1
TGCAGTGCTAGCGCGAAAACTGAAGCTTTCTTT
CSASAKTEAFF
>18|NA|NA|TRBV7-2|TRBJ1-2
TGTGCCAGCAGCTGGGGCGAGGGGACCCACGCTCGTCACTATGGCTACACCTTC
CASSWGEGTHARHYGYTF
>12|NA|NA|TRBV5-6|TRBJ2-1
TGTGCCAGCGCACCGGGGGACAATGAGCAGTTCTTC
CASAPGDNEQFF
>15|NA|NA|TRBV9|TRBJ2-1
TGTGCCAGCAGCGTAGAGGGGGTCTGGGACAATGAGCAGTTCTTC
CASSVEGVWDNEQFF
>14|NA|NA|TRBV30|TRBJ1-1
TGTGCCTGGAGTGTGGGCAGGGGCAACACTGAAGCTTTCTTT
CAWSVGRGNTEAFF
>14|NA|few|TRBV5-5|TRBJ1-5
TGTGCCAGCAGCTTGGGGCAGAGGAATCAGCCCCAGCATTTT
CASSLGQRNQPQHF
>12|NA|NA|TRBV29-1|TRBJ2-3
TGCAGCGGCGAGGGTCGGGGAGATACGCAGTATTTT
CSGEGRGDTQYF
>12|NA|NA|TRBV2|TRBJ1-1
TGTGCCAGTTTACAGGGGAACACTGAAGCTTTCTTT
CASLQGNTEAFF
>13|NA|few|TRBV5-6|TRBJ1-4
TGTGCCAGCAGCGGGGCCTTTAATGAAAAACTGTTTTTT
CASSGAFNEKLFF
>12|NA|NA|TRBV2|TRBJ1-1
TGTGCCAGCAGAGTTTTGGGAGCTGAAGCTTTCTTT
CASRVLGAEAFF
>14|NA|few|TRBV9|TRBJ2-1
TGTGCCAGCAGCAACCCCCCCGCCTACAATGAGCAGTTCTTC
CASSNPPAYNEQFF
>16|TRBD2|NA|TRBV4-1|TRBJ2-1
TGCGCCAGCAGCCAAGGGACAGCGGGGGGGCAGGTTGAGCAGTTCTTC
CASSQGTAGGQVEQFF